This T cell receptor (beta chain) stems from a study of blood T cell repertoires in COVID-19. Study background: Both acute and convalescent COVID-19 samples were obtained from the United States, Italy and Spain.

Per the study methods: Estimation of nucleated cell counts relied on the amplification of reference gene primers. Only in-frame clones appear in the TCRdb table, and some are missing; sequencing was by immunoSEQ multiplex PCR. V and J calls plus clone size are reproduced from that table; the DNA served to infer D and trimming. The sample records around 67,000 clones, 70% to 85% being singletons. The receptor's source is a man older than 75 with active COVID-19. Sequencing used peripheral blood.

CDR3 DNA: TGTGCCAGCAGCCCCGGACAGGGTAACACAGATACGCAGTATTTT. Its protein is CASSPGQGNTDTQYF. V is TRBV7-9 and J is TRBJ2-3; 8 bases align to TRBD1. The V gene's germline CDR1 is SEHNR and CDR2 FQNEAQ (reference sequence). The junction had 6 bases not matched to a gene; V was cut back by 5 bases and J by 2 bases. The CDR3 is 15 amino acids.